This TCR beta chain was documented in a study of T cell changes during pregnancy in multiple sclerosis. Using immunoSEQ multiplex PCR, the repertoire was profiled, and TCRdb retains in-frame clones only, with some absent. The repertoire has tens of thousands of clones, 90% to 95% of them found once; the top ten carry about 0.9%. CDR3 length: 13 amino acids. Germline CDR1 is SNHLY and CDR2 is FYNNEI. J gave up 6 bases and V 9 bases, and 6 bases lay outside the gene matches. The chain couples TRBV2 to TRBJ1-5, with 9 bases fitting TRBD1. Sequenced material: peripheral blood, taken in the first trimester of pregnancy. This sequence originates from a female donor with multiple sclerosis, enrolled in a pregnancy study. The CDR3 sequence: CARGGDRAQPQHF. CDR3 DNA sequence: TGTGCCAGAGGGGGGGACAGGGCTCAGCCCCAGCATTTT. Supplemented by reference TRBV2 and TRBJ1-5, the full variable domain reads EPEVTQTPSHQVTQMGQEVILRCVPISNHLYFYWYRQILGQKVEFLVSFYNNEISEKSEIFDDQFSVERPDGSNFTLKIRSTKLEDSAMYFCARGGDRAQPQHFGDGTRLSIL.